The 17 T cell receptor beta chains below come from one sample, sequenced in a study of blood T cell repertoires in COVID-19. TCRdb's copy holds only in-frame clones and misses some; the assay was immunoSEQ multiplex PCR. The sample shows about 200,000 clones, approximately 86% of them seen only once. The source material was peripheral blood. The receptors stem from a man in his sixties with COVID-19, enrolled during active disease.

This chain links TRBV19 with TRBJ1-2; D is unresolved. The CDR3 runs 13 residues. V was cut by 3 bases and J by 8 bases, with 13 bases left in between. Germline V lookup: CDR1 LNHDA, CDR2 SQIVND (reference sequence). The DNA of the CDR3 is TGTGCCAGTAGTATGTGGCCAACCTGGGGCTACACCTTC. Its protein product is CASSMWPTWGYTF.

The chain couples TRBV30 to TRBJ1-2; TRBD1 matches at 9 bases. The CDR3 runs 13 residues. Germline V lookup: CDR1 GTSNPN, CDR2 SVGIG (reference sequence). V trimming: 1 base; J trimming: 6 bases; junction bases outside the gene matches: 3. As DNA, the CDR3 is TGTGCCTGGAGTGGACAGGGGGGGGATGGCTACACCTTC. It is translated as CAWSGQGGDGYTF.

V and J are TRBV28 and TRBJ1-5; D not resolved. CDR3 length: 13 residues. The ends were cut back, 6 bases at V and 6 bases at J, with 12 bases in the middle. The germline V gene has CDR1 MDHEN and CDR2 SYDVKM. The CDR3 coding sequence is TGTGCCAGCAGCATCGGGGTGAGTCAGCCCCAGCATTTT. Translation gives CASSIGVSQPQHF.

The chain joins TRBV6-5 to TRBJ1-5; 7 bases are shared with TRBD1. The V gene's germline CDR1 is MNHEY and CDR2 SVGAGI. The CDR3 sequence is 15 residues long. Trimming cost V 2 bases and J 2 bases; bases outside gene matches: 3. CDR3 nucleotides: TGTGCCAGCAGTTACAACAGGGGTGGCAATCAGCCCCAGCATTTT. The encoded protein is CASSYNRGGNQPQHF.

This chain links TRBV4-1 with TRBJ2-3, with unresolved D. Germline loops: CDR1 MGHRA, CDR2 YSYEKL. The length of the CDR3 is 13 residues. The V end lost 4 bases, the J end lost 1 base, and 6 bases lay between the germline ends. CDR3 in amino acids: CASSPGGTDTQYF. In DNA, the CDR3 is TGCGCCAGCAGCCCCGGAGGCACAGATACGCAGTATTTT.

The genes are TRBV7-2 and TRBJ1-5; 9 bases are shared with TRBD1. The CDR3 is 15 residues long. Germline V gives CDR1 SGHTA, CDR2 FQGNSA. V dropped 5 bases and J dropped 4; count of bases not matched to a gene: 6. DNA of the CDR3: TGTGCCAGCAGCCCGTCCGGGACAGGGAATCAGCCCCAGCATTTT. As protein: CASSPSGTGNQPQHF. Supplemented by reference TRBV7-2 and TRBJ1-5, the full variable domain reads GAGVSQSPSNKVTEKGKDVELRCDPISGHTALYWYRQSLGQGLEFLIYFQGNSAPDKSGLPSDRFSAERTGGSVSTLTIQRTQQEDSAVYLCASSPSGTGNQPQHFGDGTRLSIL.

The rearrangement links TRBV18 to TRBJ1-3, with a tentative D call TRBD1 (5 bases). Between the trimmed V and J ends, which lost 3 bases and 0 bases, there was a span of 15 bases. Germline values: CDR1 KGHSH, CDR2 LQKENI. This CDR3 is 17 amino acids long. CDR3 sequence: CASSPLGREYSGNTIYF. In nucleotides, the CDR3 is TGTGCCAGCTCACCCTTGGGGCGGGAATACTCTGGAAACACCATATATTTT.

V is TRBV3-1 (or the pseudogene TRBV3-2) and J is TRBJ1-5; 11 nucleotides line up with TRBD1. This CDR3 is 15 amino acids long. Germline V gene sequence: CDR1 LGHDT, CDR2 YNNKEL (reference sequence). V trimming: 6 bases; J trimming: 4 bases; junction bases outside the gene matches: 5. The CDR3 here is CASSVGTGGNQPQHF. In nucleotides, the CDR3 is TGTGCCAGCAGTGTTGGGACAGGGGGAAATCAGCCCCAGCATTTT.

The chain is built from TRBV6-6 and TRBJ2-3, with 7 bases fitting TRBD1. The CDR3 covers 14 residues. The V segment lost 5 bases and the J segment 6 bases; nucleotides outside the gene matches: 8. Germline CDR1 is MNHNY and CDR2 is SVGAGI (reference sequence). The CDR3: CASSRDRTEDTQYF. As DNA, the CDR3 is TGTGCCAGCAGTCGGGACAGAACCGAGGATACGCAGTATTTT.

The chain uses TRBV27 and TRBJ1-1; 7 bases match TRBD1. Trimming took 6 bases from V and 7 from J; bases not matched to a gene: 8. From germline, CDR1 is MNHEY and CDR2 SMNVEV (reference sequence). The CDR3 runs 13 residues. The DNA of the CDR3 is TGTGCCAGCAGCGGACAGGTCAACGGTGAAGCTTTCTTT. As protein: CASSGQVNGEAFF.

The chain links TRBV10-3 to TRBJ2-3, with TRBD2 matching over 8 bases. From germline, CDR1 is ENHRY and CDR2 SYGVKD. Trimming removed 4 bases from V and 1 base from J; junction bases left unmatched: 1. The CDR3 runs to 14 residues. DNA of the CDR3: TGTGCCATCAGTGCAGCGGGGGGCACAGATACGCAGTATTTT. Protein product: CAISAAGGTDTQYF.

The chain uses TRBV29-1 and TRBJ2-5; 8 bases agree with TRBD2. Per the germline V gene, CDR1 is SQVTM and CDR2 is ANQGSEA. The V and J ends lost 6 bases and 0 bases, in that order; junction bases with no gene match: 3. The CDR3 covers 13 residues. CDR3 in DNA: TGCAGCGTCGCTAGCGGGTACCAAGAGACCCAGTACTTC. It encodes CSVASGYQETQYF.

A few counts support this clone. The sample holds other DNA sequences that translate to the same CDR3. The rearrangement links TRBV5-1 to TRBJ2-1; the match to TRBD2 covers 13 bases. This CDR3 has 15 residues. The J segment lost 4 bases and the V segment lost 5 bases, leaving 3 bases of the junction unmatched. Germline V lookup: CDR1 SGHRS, CDR2 YFSETQ. Here the CDR3 reads CASSLTSGGYNEQFF. The CDR3 DNA is TGCGCCAGCAGTTTGACTAGCGGGGGGTACAATGAGCAGTTCTTC.

The rearrangement uses TRBV19 and TRBJ1-5, with D unresolved. CDR3 size: 15 residues. CDR1 LNHDA and CDR2 SQIVND come from the germline V gene (reference sequence). The V end was cut by 1 base, the J end by 0 bases, with 7 bases between. The CDR3 DNA reads TGTGCCAGTAGTATAGGCACCTATAGCAATCAGCCCCAGCATTTT. Amino acid sequence: CASSIGTYSNQPQHF.

The V call is TRBV20-1, the J call TRBJ1-5; possibly TRBD1 for D (5 bases). The CDR3 totals 15 residues. Germline CDR1 and CDR2: DFQATT and SNEGSKA (reference sequence). V was pared by 3 bases and J by 3 bases, with 15 bases between. The CDR3 region has the DNA TGCAGTGCTAGTACCCCCGGGGGAATCAATCAGCCCCAGCATTTT. It yields the protein CSASTPGGINQPQHF.

The chain joins TRBV27 to TRBJ2-7; D is ambiguous. The CDR3 length is 11 residues. CDR1 is MNHEY, CDR2 SMNVEV, per germline (reference sequence). Trimming stripped 3 bases from V and 5 bases from J, with 5 bases between. The DNA for the CDR3 is TGTGCCAGCAGTTTTCAAAACGAGCAGTACTTC. Amino acids: CASSFQNEQYF.

The V and J genes are TRBV7-2 and TRBJ2-3; 7 nucleotides align to TRBD2. After removal of 0 bases from V and 8 bases from J, the junction contained 11 bases not matched to a gene. From germline, CDR1 is SGHTA and CDR2 FQGNSA. The CDR3 is made up of 16 amino acids. The CDR3 DNA reads as TGTGCCAGCAGCTTAGCGGGAGGGCCCAACGGACTTACGCAGTATTTT. Amino acid sequence: CASSLAGGPNGLTQYF. Full variable domain (missing parts from reference TRBV7-2 and TRBJ2-3): GAGVSQSPSNKVTEKGKDVELRCDPISGHTALYWYRQSLGQGLEFLIYFQGNSAPDKSGLPSDRFSAERTGGSVSTLTIQRTQQEDSAVYLCASSLAGGPNGLTQYFGPGTRLTVL.